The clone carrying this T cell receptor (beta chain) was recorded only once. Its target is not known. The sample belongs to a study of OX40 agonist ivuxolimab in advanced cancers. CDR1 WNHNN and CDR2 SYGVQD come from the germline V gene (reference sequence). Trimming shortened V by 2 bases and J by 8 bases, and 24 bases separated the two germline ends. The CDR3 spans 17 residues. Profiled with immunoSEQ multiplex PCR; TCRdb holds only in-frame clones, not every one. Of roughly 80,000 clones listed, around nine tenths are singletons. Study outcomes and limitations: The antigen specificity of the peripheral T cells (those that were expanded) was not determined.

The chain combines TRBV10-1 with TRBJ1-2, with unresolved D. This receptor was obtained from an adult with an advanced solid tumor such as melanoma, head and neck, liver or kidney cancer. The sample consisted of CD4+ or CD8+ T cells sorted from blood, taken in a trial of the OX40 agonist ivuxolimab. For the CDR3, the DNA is TGCGCCAGCAGTGAGCCTCGTGCTGTCCGGGGAACAAAGGGCTACACCTTC. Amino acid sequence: CASSEPRAVRGTKGYTF.